Below, 27 T cell receptor beta chains from the same sample are listed, as sequenced in a study of blood T cells in healthy people across ages. A J-beta primer mix and a sample-barcoded 5' primer were used in a second PCR of about 7 to 11 cycles. Using its own MiXCR run on the 5' RACE reads, TCRdb lists one record per CDR3 protein. The sample consists of roughly 1,700,000 distinct CDR3 sequences, 25% to 30% of them appearing once. Sequenced sample: blood. The source of these receptors is a woman aged 30 to 39 in good health.

In its sample, this clonotype was seen a few times. The chain uses TRBV12-3 or TRBV12-4 and TRBJ1-1; 7 bases fit TRBD1. The V and J ends lost 5 bases and 6 bases, in that order; junction bases with no gene match: 9. The CDR3 length is 14 residues. CDR3 amino acids: CASSLLRDSSEAFF. The CDR3 nucleotides are TGTGCCAGCAGTCTACTCCGGGACAGTTCTGAAGCTTTCTTT.

This chain joins TRBV30 and TRBJ1-5, with D hard to call. The CDR3 totals 16 residues. Germline lookup yields CDR1 GTSNPN and CDR2 SVGIG (reference sequence). With 0 bases removed from V and 2 bases from J, the gap between germline ends came to 14 bases. The CDR3 nucleotides read TGTGCCTGGAGTGTACGGGCTAATAGCGGCAATCAGCCCCAGCATTTT. This gives the protein CAWSVRANSGNQPQHF.

There are a few counts of this clonotype. The CDR3 nucleotides are TGTGCCAGCAGTTTAAGGGGCCACACCGGGGAGCTGTTTTTT. Translating it yields CASSLRGHTGELFF. This chain links TRBV12-3 or TRBV12-4 with TRBJ2-2, with D tentatively TRBD1 (5 bases). The V end was cut by 2 bases, the J end by 3 bases, with 7 bases between. This CDR3 is 14 amino acids long.

Written as DNA, the CDR3 is TGCAGTGCTAGACCCCAACGGGGGACTCCGGAGACCCAGTACTTC. Translating gives CSARPQRGTPETQYF. The genes are TRBV20-1 and TRBJ2-7, with D maybe TRBD2 (6 bases). TRBJ2-5 matches the DNA end more closely, so the J call is doubtful. CDR1 and CDR2 (germline): DFQATT, SNEGSKA (reference sequence). The CDR3 is 15 amino acids.

This clonotype was counted at least ten times. This chain links TRBV12-3 or TRBV12-4 with TRBJ1-1, with 7 bases fitting TRBD1. CDR3 length: 14 amino acids. With 6 bases clipped from V and 0 bases from J, the junction kept 4 bases outside the gene matches. This chain's CDR3 is CASSWTGLNTEAFF. As DNA, the CDR3 is TGTGCCAGCAGCTGGACAGGCCTGAACACTGAAGCTTTCTTT.

This clonotype was counted only a few times. V is TRBV28 and J is TRBJ2-1, with D tentatively TRBD1 (6 bases). The CDR3 runs 16 residues. The V end was cut by 5 bases, the J end by 0 bases, with 14 bases between. Looked up from germline, CDR1 is MDHEN and CDR2 is SYDVKM. Here the CDR3 reads CASSPYRVSSYNEQFF. The CDR3 nucleotides are TGTGCCAGCAGTCCCTACAGGGTTAGCTCCTACAATGAGCAGTTCTTC.

The chain is built from TRBV9 and TRBJ1-2; D is perhaps TRBD1 (5 bases). The CDR3 contains 15 residues. Trimming removed 0 bases at V and 8 bases at J, with 17 bases between. CDR1 and CDR2 (germline): SGDLS, YYNGEE. This CDR3 is CASSVAPTGLGGYTF. CDR3 coding DNA: TGTGCCAGCAGCGTAGCTCCTACAGGTCTGGGGGGCTACACCTTC.

As concerns this clonotype: Just one base apart from a much larger clone, this may be a read error. The chain links TRBV20-1 to TRBJ1-4; D uncertain. There are 14 residues in the CDR3. From germline, CDR1 is DFQATT and CDR2 SNEGSKA (reference sequence). The CDR3, as DNA: TGCAGTACTAGTCCCGGTGCAACTAATGAAAAACTGTTTTTT. It encodes CSTSPGATNEKLFF.

This chain uses TRBV5-5 with TRBJ2-5, with TRBD1 matching 9 bases. This CDR3 is 17 amino acids long. Trimming at V came to 3 bases and at J to 1 base, leaving 10 bases not matched to a gene. Germline lookup yields CDR1 SGHKS and CDR2 YYEKEE (reference sequence). CDR3 nucleotides: TGTGCCAGCAGCTCCTCAACTGGACAGGGGCCCCAAGAGACCCAGTACTTC. Translating it yields CASSSSTGQGPQETQYF. The complete variable domain, with remaining parts taken from reference TRBV5-5 and TRBJ2-5, reads DAGVTQSPTHLIKTRGQQVTLRCSPISGHKSVSWYQQVLGQGPQFIFQYYEKEERGRGNFPDRFSARQFPNYSSELNVNALLLGDSALYLCASSSSTGQGPQETQYFGPGTRLLVL.

The V call is TRBV5-1, the J call TRBJ2-1, with 11 bases fitting TRBD2. V was pared by 0 bases and J by 0 bases, with 11 bases of the junction left unmatched. The CDR3 consists of 20 residues. Germline loops: CDR1 SGHRS, CDR2 YFSETQ. CDR3 nucleotides: TGCGCCAGCAGCTTGGCCCGGGGTTTAGCGGGGGGGCCCTCCTACAATGAGCAGTTCTTC. Encoded protein: CASSLARGLAGGPSYNEQFF.

Comments on this clonotype: It may be a read error: a sequence one base away is much more abundant. This chain connects TRBV3-1 to TRBJ2-7, with D perhaps given as TRBD1 or TRBD2 (6 bases each). The ends were cut back, 0 bases at V and 3 bases at J, with 12 bases in the middle. This CDR3 is built from 15 residues. Germline V gene data show CDR1 as LGHDT and CDR2 as YNNKEL (reference sequence). CDR3 loop: CASSQDRGQCYEQYF. DNA of the CDR3: TGTGCCAGCAGCCAAGATCGGGGGCAGTGCTACGAGCAGTACTTC.

This clonotype was detected once. The chain carries TRBV7-2 and TRBJ2-1; 10 bases align to TRBD2. Germline loops: CDR1 SGHTA, CDR2 FQGNSA. The CDR3 extends over 16 amino acids. Trimming took 3 bases from V and 6 from J; bases not matched to a gene: 8. This chain's CDR3 is CASSFSSSGSPNEQFF. The CDR3 DNA is TGTGCCAGCAGCTTTTCGTCTAGCGGGAGCCCCAATGAGCAGTTCTTC.

The chain combines TRBV12-5 with TRBJ2-2; 9 bases map to TRBD2. The CDR3 totals 16 residues. V trimming: 1 base; J trimming: 6 bases; junction bases outside the gene matches: 6. The germline CDR1 and CDR2 sequences are LGHNT and FRNRAP. CDR3 nucleotides: TGTGCTAGTGGTTTGGCCATAGCGGGAGAGGCCGGGGAGCTGTTTTTT. It translates to CASGLAIAGEAGELFF.

The genes are TRBV20-1 and TRBJ2-1, with D possibly being TRBD2 (6 bases). CDR3 length equals 15 residues. Germline values: CDR1 DFQATT, CDR2 SNEGSKA (reference sequence). V was trimmed by 0 bases and J by 2 bases, leaving 11 bases between them. The CDR3 sequence: CSARDRREPYNEQFF. The CDR3 bases are TGCAGTGCTAGAGATCGTCGGGAGCCCTACAATGAGCAGTTCTTC.

On this clonotype: A junction end diverges from the germline sequence, so it may reflect a read error. The chain employs TRBV20-1 and TRBJ2-1; the match to TRBD2 covers 10 bases. Germline CDR1 and CDR2: DFQATT and SNEGSKA (reference sequence). The CDR3 is 13 amino acids. In DNA, the CDR3 is TGCAGTGCTAACCTAGCGGGAGCTCATGAGCGGTTCTTC. Translated: CSANLAGAHERFF.

A single count supports this clonotype. The chain links TRBV6-4 to TRBJ2-3; maybe TRBD2 (7 bases). Per germline, CDR1 MRHNA and CDR2 SNTAGT. The CDR3 covers 14 residues. V lost 6 bases and J 2 bases, leaving 12 bases between the germline ends. The chain's CDR3 is CASSRGADTDTQYF. The DNA for the CDR3 is TGTGCCAGCAGCCGGGGGGCTGACACAGATACGCAGTATTTT.

This clonotype was seen at least ten times. The chain recombines TRBV21-1 with TRBJ2-6; the D segment call TRBD1 is taken from the table without a DNA check. TRBV21-1 constitutes a pseudogene. The CDR3 has 17 residues. CDR3 nucleotide sequence: TGTGCCAGCCCCGGCGAGCAGTTCGACTCTGGGGCCAACGTCCTGACTTTC. Protein product: CASPGEQFDSGANVLTF.

The chain couples TRBV18 to TRBJ2-7; the D gene is possibly TRBD1 (5 bases). This CDR3 contains 13 residues. The germline gives CDR1 KGHSH, CDR2 LQKENI. Deletions cut 6 bases from V and 5 bases from J, with 14 bases between. For the CDR3, the DNA is TGTGCCAGCTCTCAGGGTAAGGGGCACGAGCAGTACTTC. It specifies CASSQGKGHEQYF.

The chain couples TRBV20-1 to TRBJ1-2; 8 nucleotides align to TRBD1. Germline trimming cut 4 bases from V and 8 bases from J; bases unmatched to any gene: 15. Germline-derived CDR1 and CDR2 are DFQATT and SNEGSKA (reference sequence). There are 15 residues in the CDR3. CDR3 sequence: CSATLPPDRVGGYTF. The DNA for the CDR3 is TGCAGTGCTACCCTCCCCCCGGACAGGGTGGGAGGCTACACCTTC.

This chain links TRBV20-1 with TRBJ1-2; 8 bases map to TRBD1. The CDR3 consists of 13 residues. Unmatched junction bases numbered 7, after V lost 5 bases and J lost 5 bases. The V gene's germline CDR1 is DFQATT and CDR2 SNEGSKA (reference sequence). CDR3 loop: CSALDREQYGYTF. The CDR3 DNA sequence: TGCAGTGCTTTGGACAGGGAACAATATGGCTACACCTTC.

The chain joins TRBV7-9 to TRBJ2-1; D unresolved. The ends were cut back, 2 bases at V and 7 bases at J, with 12 bases in the middle. The length of the CDR3 is 14 residues. Germline V gene sequence: CDR1 SEHNR, CDR2 FQNEAQ (reference sequence). CDR3 sequence (DNA): TGTGCCAGCAGCTTACTGGCGTTGGGGAATGAGCAGTTCTTC. Amino acids: CASSLLALGNEQFF. The entire variable domain, with the rest obtained from reference TRBV7-9 and TRBJ2-1, is as follows: DTGVSQNPRHKITKRGQNVTFRCDPISEHNRLYWYRQTLGQGPEFLTYFQNEAQLEKSRLLSDRFSAERPKGSFSTLEIQRTEQGDSAMYLCASSLLALGNEQFFGPGTRLTVL.

V is TRBV11-2 and J is TRBJ2-7; 9 nucleotides line up with TRBD2. The CDR3 has 15 residues. CDR1 is SGHAT, CDR2 FQNNGV, per germline. V was pared by 7 bases and J by 0 bases, with 7 bases of the junction left unmatched. This chain's CDR3 is CASTVLAGSSYEQYF. The CDR3 DNA follows: TGTGCCAGCACCGTCCTAGCGGGAAGCTCCTACGAGCAGTACTTC.

This chain uses TRBV7-9 with TRBJ2-3; D possibly matches TRBD1 or TRBD2 (5 bases each). Per the germline V gene, CDR1 is SEHNR and CDR2 is FQNEAQ (reference sequence). V shed 3 bases and J shed 5 bases, with 12 bases lying between them. There are 14 residues in the CDR3. The CDR3 DNA reads TGTGCCAGCAGCTTTACCGGGGCGATAGATACGCAGTATTTT. Its translation: CASSFTGAIDTQYF.

This clonotype was detected many times. The rearrangement joins TRBV20-1 to TRBJ2-7, with D tentatively TRBD1 (6 bases). The V end was cut by 6 bases, the J end by 3 bases, with 18 bases between. Per the germline V gene, CDR1 is DFQATT and CDR2 is SNEGSKA (reference sequence). The CDR3 covers 14 residues. Written as DNA, the CDR3 is TGCAGTGCGCCCCGGGACACCTCCTACTACGAGCAGTACTTC. Translated, it gives CSAPRDTSYYEQYF.

The table lists this clonotype with a few counts. Given a much more abundant clone one base away, this may be a read error. The rearrangement joins TRBV20-1 to TRBJ2-1; D possibly uses TRBD1 or TRBD2 (6 bases each). The DNA matches TRBJ2-7 better at its end, which makes the J call doubtful. The CDR3 contains 14 residues. The germline V gene encodes CDR1 DFQATT and CDR2 SNEGSKA (reference sequence). DNA of the CDR3: TGCAGTGCTAGCGGGGGCCACTCCTACAATGAGCAGTACTTC. Amino acids: CSASGGHSYNEQYF.

This chain uses TRBV30 with TRBJ2-1, with D tentatively TRBD2 (5 bases). Trimming cost V 3 bases and J 10 bases, with 16 bases left between them. The CDR3 is 13 amino acids. Germline V gives CDR1 GTSNPN, CDR2 SVGIG (reference sequence). The CDR3 region has the DNA TGTGCCTGGAGGGCCTCCCTAGCCCCAGAGCAGTTCTTC. Protein product: CAWRASLAPEQFF.

V usage is TRBV19 and J usage is TRBJ1-2, with D perhaps TRBD1 (5 bases). The germline V and J ends were trimmed by 9 bases and 1 base, with 12 bases remaining between them. The CDR3 is made up of 13 amino acids. In germline, CDR1 is LNHDA, CDR2 SQIVND (reference sequence). CDR3 DNA sequence: TGTGCCAGCGCCGGACAAAATAACTATGGCTACACCTTC. Translated: CASAGQNNYGYTF. The variable domain in full, with the rest retrieved from reference TRBV19 and TRBJ1-2, is DGGITQSPKYLFRKEGQNVTLSCEQNLNHDAMYWYRQDPGQGLRLIYYSQIVNDFQKGDIAEGYSVSREKKESFPLTVTSAQKNPTAFYLCASAGQNNYGYTFGSGTRLTVV.